These T cell receptor beta chains were read from a single sample in a study of regulatory T cells in long-lasting Graves disease. TCRdb called the multiplex PCR reads again in MiXCR, with one record for every CDR3 protein. This table has around 400,000 distinct CDR3 sequences, about an eighth appearing once. The same data also contributed to another study, on T cells in Graves' hyperthyroidism and ophthalmopathy.

Sequenced here: peripheral blood mononuclear cells (PBMCs), sampled at new diagnosis, from a patient treated with antithyroid drugs. The receptors shown here come from a woman younger than 30 with Graves disease. Each CDR3 is given with its conserved first and last residue. D genes are given only for firm matches. Part of the rows lack a size; the others show once, few, many or a class for expanded clones.

>TRBV20-1|many|-|TRBJ2-1
TGCAGTGCTGCCCCCATTATTAACAATGAGCAGTTCTTC
CSAAPIINNEQFF
>TRBV7-2|-|TRBD2|TRBJ2-2
TGTGCCAGCAGCTTAGTGTTCGTACAAGCGGGAGGAATCGGGGAGCTGTTTTTT
CASSLVFVQAGGIGELFF
>TRBV6-5|many|-|TRBJ1-2
TGTGCCAGCAGTTACGGGATCGGAGTAGTAACTATGGCTAGGACCTTC
CASSYGIGVVTMARTF
>TRBV27|many|TRBD1|TRBJ1-2
TGTGCCAGCAGAACCCCCGGACAGGCGAACTATGGCTACACCTTC
CASRTPGQANYGYTF
>TRBV19|-|-|TRBJ2-7
TGTGCCAGTAGTAATCGGGGAGATAGGCAGTACTTC
CASSNRGDRQYF
>TRBV20-1|few|TRBD2|TRBJ2-5
TGCAGTGCCCCCGGGGGAGGGGCCGCGGGGACCCAGTACTTC
CSAPGGGAAGTQYF
>TRBV11-2|many|TRBD1|TRBJ1-6
TGTGCCAGCAGCTCTGGGACAGGGGAACCCCTATATAATTCACCCCTCCACTTT
CASSSGTGEPLYNSPLHF
>TRBV6-1|many|TRBD1|TRBJ1-5
TGTGCCAGCAGCCCAGGGGGGGATGGCAATCAGCCCCAGCATTTT
CASSPGGDGNQPQHF
>TRBV7-2|-|TRBD1|TRBJ1-2
TGTGCCAGCAGAAGGACAGGAATAGTCGGCTACACCTTC
CASRRTGIVGYTF
>TRBV11-1|many|-|TRBJ2-5
TGTGCCAGCAGCTCTCTTGGCCAAAACACCCAGTACTTC
CASSSLGQNTQYF
>TRBV2|-|-|TRBJ2-1
TGTGCCAGCCAGGGTTTGGGGTACAATGAGCAGTTCTTC
CASQGLGYNEQFF
>TRBV20-1|many|TRBD2|TRBJ2-5
TGCAGTGCTAGGGAAGGACTAGTTAGAGAGACCCAGTACTTC
CSAREGLVRETQYF
>TRBV28|-|TRBD2|TRBJ2-7
TGTGCCAGCAGTTTACTGGACGGGAGGGCCTACGAGCAGTACTTC
CASSLLDGRAYEQYF
>TRBV11-1|-|-|TRBJ1-1
TGTGCCAGCAGCCGGGGTGGCTCACACACTGAAGCTTTCTTT
CASSRGGSHTEAFF
>TRBV7-2|few|-|TRBJ2-2
TGTGCCAGCAGCTTAATATCCCCCGGCATCACCGGGGAGCTGTTTTTT
CASSLISPGITGELFF
>TRBV3-1|many|-|TRBJ2-5
TGTGCCAGCAGCCAAGATCTGGAAGGACATTTAACCCAGTACTTC
CASSQDLEGHLTQYF
>TRBV7-3|many|TRBD1|TRBJ2-7
TGTGCCAGCAGCATCACAGGGGGCGAGTACGAGCAGTACTTC
CASSITGGEYEQYF
>TRBV19|few|-|TRBJ2-3
TGTGCCAGTAGTCCACGTCGGGACACAGATACGCAGTATTTT
CASSPRRDTDTQYF
>TRBV10-2|many|TRBD1|TRBJ1-1
TGCGCCAGCATCCCATTTAATCAGGGGGCTGAAGCTTTCTTT
CASIPFNQGAEAFF
>TRBV7-2|many|-|TRBJ1-2
TGTGCCAGCAGCCCGGAGTCAGGCAGGCCTAACTATGGCTACACCTTC
CASSPESGRPNYGYTF
>TRBV6-5|many|-|TRBJ2-1
TGTGCCAGCAGTTACCAAAACGGGGGTGGGCAGTTCTTC
CASSYQNGGGQFF
>TRBV20-1|many|-|TRBJ2-1
TGCAGTGCTGAGAAGACCCCGTCTGAGCAGTTCTTC
CSAEKTPSEQFF
>TRBV18|many|-|TRBJ2-2
TGTGCCAGCTCACCATGGCAGAACACCGGGGAGCTGTTTTTT
CASSPWQNTGELFF
>TRBV12-3/TRBV12-4|many|TRBD2|TRBJ2-5
TGTGCCACCCGCAGCGGGACGAAGACCCAGTACTTC
CATRSGTKTQYF
>TRBV7-9|many|-|TRBJ2-1
TGTGCCAGCAGCTTACTAAGGAGAGCAGACAATGAGCAGTTCTTC
CASSLLRRADNEQFF
>TRBV19|few|TRBD1|TRBJ1-2
TGTGCCAGTAGCGTCTTGGGACAGGGCTATGGCTACACCTTC
CASSVLGQGYGYTF
>TRBV20-1|few|-|TRBJ2-5
TGCAGTGCTAGGGGTCTTGAGGCGTACCAAGAGACCCAGTACTTC
CSARGLEAYQETQYF
>TRBV6-1|many|TRBD1|TRBJ2-7
TGTGCCAGCAGTCTACAGGGGGCGCAAAACGAGCAGTACTTC
CASSLQGAQNEQYF
>TRBV12-3/TRBV12-4|few|-|TRBJ1-5
TGTGCCAGCAGTCTAGACCAGGTGGTTCAGCCCCAGCATTTT
CASSLDQVVQPQHF
>TRBV20-1|many|-|TRBJ1-1
TGCAGTGGCGTCGACAGAATGGGGCTATTAGGGACTGAAGCTTTCTTT
CSGVDRMGLLGTEAFF
>TRBV5-1|many|-|TRBJ1-1
TGCGCCAGCAGCTTTGATCGGTTGGGAAGGACTGAAGCTTTCTTT
CASSFDRLGRTEAFF
>TRBV12-3/TRBV12-4|many|-|TRBJ1-1
TGTGCCAGCAGCATAGGACTGGGCGCTTTCTTT
CASSIGLGAFF
>TRBV7-9|-|-|TRBJ1-1
TGTGCCAGCAGCGATCAACAGGGTTTTTCTGAAGCTTTCTTT
CASSDQQGFSEAFF
>TRBV4-1|few|-|TRBJ2-1
TGCGCCAGCAGCCAAGTAGTAGTAGGTGAGCAGTTCTTC
CASSQVVVGEQFF
>TRBV20-1|few|-|TRBJ1-5
TGCAGTGCTAGCCGGGGGGCGGAAAATCAGCCCCAGCATTTT
CSASRGAENQPQHF
>TRBV6-1|-|TRBD2|TRBJ2-1
TGTGCCAGCAGCACCGGGACTAGGGTACACAATGAGCAGTTCTTC
CASSTGTRVHNEQFF
>TRBV6-2/TRBV6-3|many|-|TRBJ1-1
TGTGCCAGCAATGGAGGGTACACTGAAGCTTTCTTT
CASNGGYTEAFF
>TRBV19|few|-|TRBJ2-5
TGTGCCAGTAGTATAGATGCCGCGTGGGAGACCCAGTACTTC
CASSIDAAWETQYF
>TRBV24-1|-|-|TRBJ2-5
TGTGCCACCAGTGTGAACGGGGAGACCCAGTACTTC
CATSVNGETQYF
>TRBV7-2|-|TRBD2|TRBJ2-5
TGTGCCAGCAGCTCGCGGGGGGGCTGGGGGACCCAGTACTTC
CASSSRGGWGTQYF
>TRBV20-1|-|TRBD2|TRBJ2-7
TGCAGTGCAGGGGGACTAGCGGGCAGGGGCGAGCAGTACTTC
CSAGGLAGRGEQYF
>TRBV20-1|few|-|TRBJ1-5
TGCAGTGCTTCCTCCGGCAGGGCGTATAATCAGCCCCAGCATTTT
CSASSGRAYNQPQHF
>TRBV12-3/TRBV12-4|many|TRBD1|TRBJ2-1
TGTGCCAGCAGTTCCCGATCCTACCGACAGGGGGCGCTTCCCAATGAGCAGTTCTTC
CASSSRSYRQGALPNEQFF
>TRBV2|many|-|TRBJ1-6
TGTGCCAGCAGATCCAGTACTTATAATTCACCCCTCCACTTT
CASRSSTYNSPLHF